This record concerns one T cell receptor (beta chain) sequence. This sample is drawn from a study of blood T cell repertoires in COVID-19. Across the study: Specimens from acute and convalescent COVID-19 originated in the United States, Italy and Spain. Nucleic acid was either cDNA or gDNA, and it came from T cells, B-cell-depleted T cells, or PBMCs.

In the original analysis: Cell counts per sample came from amplifying reference gene primers. Some clones are missing from TCRdb's copy, which holds only in-frame ones; the method was immunoSEQ multiplex PCR. The V and J calls and the clone size are those of that table, but D and trimming were determined from the DNA. Altogether under 250,000 clones are present, more than 65% being singletons, with the ten largest covering less than 2.5%. Germline V gives CDR1 MNHEY, CDR2 SVGAGI. The CDR3 runs to 15 residues. V gave up 8 bases and J gave up 4 bases; unmatched junction bases: 11. The chain couples TRBV6-5 to TRBJ1-5; 7 bases map to TRBD1. The specimen sequenced was peripheral blood. This TCR was sampled from a woman in her fifties or sixties with acute or convalescent COVID-19. The CDR3 DNA reads TGTGCCAGCGCAGGGGGTTGGACAGTTAATCAGCCCCAGCATTTT. Translated: CASAGGWTVNQPQHF.